This T cell receptor beta chain was recorded in a study of T cell responses to AZD1222 COVID-19 vaccine. Findings and caveats of the study: Two doses of AZD1222 preceded a rise in Spike-specific TCR breadth and depth. Dominant CD4 TCR responses targeted spike regions 160-218 and 743-854.

V was cut by 0 bases and J by 3 bases, with 18 bases left in between. The CDR3 totals 18 residues. In germline, CDR1 is SGHRS, CDR2 YFSETQ. In the case of this clone: The antigen is unknown.

The repertoire was sequenced with immunoSEQ multiplex PCR; TCRdb's copy has only in-frame clones and lacks some. The table records around 100,000 clones, 70% to 90% of them present only once. The chain employs TRBV5-1 and TRBJ2-2; D unresolved. The sequence derives from an adult in good health. The specimen comprised peripheral blood, sampled on day 0 of AZD1222 vaccination. The CDR3 loop is CASSLDGRTDRDTGELFF. DNA for the CDR3: TGCGCCAGCAGCTTGGATGGCCGAACAGACCGCGACACCGGGGAGCTGTTTTTT.